Presented here are 18 T cell receptor beta chains from one specimen sequenced in a study of blood T cell repertoires in COVID-19. Produced via immunoSEQ multiplex PCR; TCRdb's table is partial and in-frame only. The table has hundreds of thousands of clones, about 79% seen once. The specimen was PBMCs or T cells enriched from blood (not recorded which). Receptor source: a woman in her fifties or sixties who had recovered from COVID-19.

This sequence joins TRBV27 and TRBJ2-1, with a possible D match to TRBD2 (6 bases). The V gene lost 11 bases and the J gene lost 0 bases, with 11 bases spanning the gap. The CDR3 has 13 residues. Per the germline V gene, CDR1 is MNHEY and CDR2 is SMNVEV (reference sequence). For the CDR3, the DNA is TGTGCCTTGGGGGGTAGCTCCTACAATGAGCAGTTCTTC. Encoded protein: CALGGSSYNEQFF.

The genes are TRBV10-1 and TRBJ2-2; the match to TRBD1 covers 9 bases. V dropped 5 bases and J dropped 0; count of bases not matched to a gene: 4. Germline assignment: CDR1 WNHNN and CDR2 SYGVQD (reference sequence). The CDR3 length is 16 residues. CDR3 coding DNA: TGCGCCAGCAGTAAGACAGGGGGAGCGAACACCGGGGAGCTGTTTTTT. Its protein product is CASSKTGGANTGELFF.

The rearrangement links TRBV27 to TRBJ1-2; 9 bases are shared with TRBD1. CDR3 length equals 18 residues. Germline CDR1 reads MNHEY; CDR2 reads SMNVEV (reference sequence). Germline trimming cut 6 bases from V and 1 base from J; bases unmatched to any gene: 15. The CDR3 DNA sequence: TGTGCCAGCAGCACCTTGCCGGGACAGGGATTGAGTAACTATGGCTACACCTTC. This encodes CASSTLPGQGLSNYGYTF.

The V gene is TRBV2, the J gene TRBJ1-1; 8 bases map to TRBD1. CDR3 length: 15 residues. J was trimmed by 4 bases and V by 6 bases; bases with no gene match: 10. Per germline, CDR1 SNHLY and CDR2 FYNNEI. The CDR3 sequence: CASSQPRQGTTEAFF. The CDR3, as DNA: TGTGCCAGCAGCCAACCGAGACAGGGGACCACTGAAGCTTTCTTT.

This clone has only one observation. This chain connects TRBV19 to TRBJ1-5; 7 bases agree with TRBD1. This CDR3 has 15 residues. Germline V CDR1 and CDR2: LNHDA, SQIVND (reference sequence). V lost 8 bases and J lost 0; bases outside the gene matches: 7. CDR3 nucleotide sequence: TGTGCCAGTGCTACCGACAGGGCTAGCAATCAGCCCCAGCATTTT. Its protein is CASATDRASNQPQHF.

The chain is built from TRBV4-2 and TRBJ1-6; TRBD1 might be the D (6 bases). The CDR3 has 16 amino acids. V shed 4 bases and J shed 7 bases, with 17 bases lying between them. In germline, CDR1 is LGHNA, CDR2 YNFKEQ. The CDR3 nucleotides read TGTGCCAGCAGCCGGCCCCTTACAGGGACGAATTCACCCCTCCACTTT. Protein sequence: CASSRPLTGTNSPLHF.

The chain employs TRBV7-2 and TRBJ1-1, with a weak D call TRBD1 (6 bases). The CDR3 is made up of 15 amino acids. V shed 1 base and J shed 6 bases, with 15 bases lying between them. Per the germline V gene, CDR1 is SGHTA and CDR2 is FQGNSA. CDR3 nucleotides: TGTGCCAGCAGCTTAGATGGGGGCGCAGGCGCTGAAGCTTTCTTT. Its translation is CASSLDGGAGAEAFF.

J is TRBJ1-1 and V is TRBV5-6; no clear D gene. Trimming shortened V by 6 bases and J by 6 bases, and 12 bases separated the two germline ends. The CDR3 length is 12 residues. Per germline, CDR1 SGHDT and CDR2 YYEEEE. The CDR3 protein is CASTYGGSEAFF. CDR3 bases: TGTGCCAGCACCTATGGAGGATCTGAAGCTTTCTTT.

This clone was seen once. Here the CDR3 DNA reads TGTGCCATCAGTGCCACCGGAGAAAACTATGGCTACACCTTC. Translated: CAISATGENYGYTF. The rearrangement uses TRBV10-3 and TRBJ1-2, with D uncertain. The CDR3 is 14 amino acids. Trimming stripped 4 bases from V and 2 bases from J, with 11 bases between. Germline V lookup: CDR1 ENHRY, CDR2 SYGVKD.

The chain links TRBV6-1 to TRBJ1-5; TRBD1 aligns across 7 bases. This CDR3 comprises 15 residues. The V segment lost 2 bases and the J segment 7 bases; nucleotides outside the gene matches: 8. In germline, CDR1 is MNHNS, CDR2 SASEGT. The DNA of the CDR3 is TGTGCCAGCAGTGAACGCTACAGGGGATCCCAGCCCCAGCATTTT. Its translation is CASSERYRGSQPQHF.

The CDR3 DNA is TGTGCCAGCCAACGCACACTAGCGGAAGAGACCCAGTACTTC. Its translation is CASQRTLAEETQYF. This chain links TRBV6-5 with TRBJ2-5, with 8 bases fitting TRBD2. This CDR3 is 14 amino acids long. Looked up from germline, CDR1 is MNHEY and CDR2 is SVGAGI. The junction had 8 bases not matched to a gene; V was cut back by 8 bases and J by 3 bases.

This rearrangement joins TRBV7-8 to TRBJ2-5, with TRBD1 matching over 7 bases. V was pared by 5 bases and J by 2 bases, with 11 bases of the junction left unmatched. The CDR3 covers 16 residues. The germline V gene encodes CDR1 SGHVS and CDR2 FQNEAQ. CDR3 DNA: TGTGCCAGCAGCGTAGGGGGACAGCGCCTGCAAGAGACCCAGTACTTC. The encoded protein is CASSVGGQRLQETQYF.

The rearrangement uses TRBV24-1 and TRBJ1-2; maybe TRBD1 (5 bases). Trimming stripped 2 bases from V and 8 bases from J, with 14 bases between. The germline V gene has CDR1 KGHDR and CDR2 SFDVKD. This CDR3 is built from 14 residues. The CDR3, as DNA: TGTGCCACCAGTGATTCGGGGGACCCTAGGGGCTACACCTTC. Its protein is CATSDSGDPRGYTF.

This clone came up once. The rearrangement links TRBV27 to TRBJ1-6; no reliable D call. CDR1 and CDR2 (germline): MNHEY, SMNVEV (reference sequence). Deletions cut 1 base from V and 9 bases from J, with 4 bases between. The CDR3 runs to 12 residues. CDR3 coding DNA: TGTGCCAGCAGTTTATACGGTTCACCCCTCCACTTT. Residues: CASSLYGSPLHF.

About this clone: At one of its ends the junction is not consistent with the germline gene, which may arise from a read error. The rearrangement uses TRBV27 and TRBJ2-1, with 8 bases aligning to TRBD1. CDR1 is MNHEY and CDR2 is SMNVEV in the germline V gene (reference sequence). This CDR3 is 13 amino acids long. This CDR3 is CASSLAQGVFSVF. The DNA of the CDR3 is TGTGCCAGCAGTTTGGCACAGGGGGTGTTTTCTGTCTTC.

The V gene is TRBV12-3 or TRBV12-4, the J gene TRBJ1-2, with D maybe TRBD1 (6 bases). This CDR3 is built from 12 residues. V lost 4 bases, J lost 7 bases, and 10 bases lay in between. CDR3 coding DNA: TGTGCCAGCAGTTACAGGGATACTGGCTACACCTTC. Its translation is CASSYRDTGYTF.

This rearrangement joins TRBV11-2 to TRBJ2-7; tentative D call: TRBD2 (5 bases). V was pared by 2 bases and J by 4 bases, with 12 bases between. The CDR3 loop spans 14 amino acids. Germline V gene data show CDR1 as SGHAT and CDR2 as FQNNGV. In DNA form, the CDR3 reads TGTGCCAGCAGCTTACCGGGGAACGGGTACGAGCAGTACTTC. Its translation: CASSLPGNGYEQYF.

This clone was counted a few times. The rearrangement uses TRBV29-1 and TRBJ1-1; 8 bases match TRBD1. The junction had 6 bases not matched to a gene; V was cut back by 5 bases and J by 7 bases. The CDR3 runs to 12 residues. The germline gives CDR1 SQVTM, CDR2 ANQGSEA. CDR3 residues: CSVYGQGGEAFF. The CDR3 DNA is TGCAGCGTTTATGGACAGGGAGGTGAAGCTTTCTTT.